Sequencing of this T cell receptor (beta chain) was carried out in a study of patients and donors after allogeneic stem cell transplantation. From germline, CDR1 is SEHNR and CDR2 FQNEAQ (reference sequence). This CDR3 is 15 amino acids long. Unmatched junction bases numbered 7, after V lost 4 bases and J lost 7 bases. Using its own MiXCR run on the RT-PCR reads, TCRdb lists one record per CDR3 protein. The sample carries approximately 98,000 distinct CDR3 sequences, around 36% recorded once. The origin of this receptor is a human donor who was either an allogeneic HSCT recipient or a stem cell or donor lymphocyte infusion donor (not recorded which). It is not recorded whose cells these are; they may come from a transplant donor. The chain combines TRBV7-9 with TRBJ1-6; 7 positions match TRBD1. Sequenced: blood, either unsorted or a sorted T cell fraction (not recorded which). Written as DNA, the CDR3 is TGTGCCAGCAGCTCCGGACAGGCCCTAAATTCACCCCTCCACTTT. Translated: CASSSGQALNSPLHF.